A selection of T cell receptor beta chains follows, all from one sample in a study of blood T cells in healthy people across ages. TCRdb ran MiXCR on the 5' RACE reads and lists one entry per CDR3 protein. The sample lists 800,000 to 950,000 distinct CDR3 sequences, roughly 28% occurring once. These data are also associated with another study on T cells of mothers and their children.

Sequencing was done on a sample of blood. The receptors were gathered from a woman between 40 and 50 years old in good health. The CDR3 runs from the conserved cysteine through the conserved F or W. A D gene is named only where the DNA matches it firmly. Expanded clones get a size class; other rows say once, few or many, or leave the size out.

CASSQGGAYTEAFF	TGTGCCAGCAGTCAGGGGGGGGCCTACACTGAAGCTTTCTTT	TRBV12-3/TRBV12-4	.	TRBJ1-1	TRBD1
CASRDRGETQYF	TGTGCCAGCAGGGACAGGGGGGAGACCCAGTACTTC	TRBV6-5	many	TRBJ2-5	TRBD1
CAGSIPRGKSSYNEQFF	TGTGCCGGGTCAATCCCCAGGGGAAAGAGCTCCTACAATGAGCAGTTCTTC	TRBV18	.	TRBJ2-1	.
CASSGRGTGTQYF	TGTGCCAGCTCGGGCAGGGGGACGGGGACCCAGTACTTC	TRBV7-8	many	TRBJ2-5	TRBD1
CASSRFGSSHTSYEQYF	TGTGCCAGCAGCCGTTTCGGGAGTTCCCATACCTCCTACGAGCAGTACTTC	TRBV7-9	.	TRBJ2-7	.
CSARDPGSSYEQYF	TGCAGTGCTAGAGATCCGGGCAGCTCCTACGAGCAGTACTTC	TRBV20-1	many	TRBJ2-7	.
CASQQVESPNYGYTF	TGTGCCAGCCAGCAAGTAGAAAGCCCCAACTATGGCTACACCTTC	TRBV28	many	TRBJ1-2	.
CASSLGQGGGNQPQHF	TGTGCCAGCAGTTTGGGACAGGGGGGTGGCAATCAGCCCCAGCATTTT	TRBV12-3/TRBV12-4	.	TRBJ1-5	TRBD1
CASSLDQGAKWGNIQYF	TGTGCCAGCAGTTTAGACCAGGGGGCGAAATGGGGGAACATTCAGTACTTC	TRBV12-3/TRBV12-4	.	TRBJ2-4	TRBD1
CASSMNYGYTF	TGTGCCAGTAGTATGAACTATGGCTACACCTTC	TRBV19	many	TRBJ1-2	.
CASSPPLAGGEQYF	TGTGCCAGCAGCCCCCCGCTAGCGGGGGGCGAGCAGTACTTC	TRBV9	many	TRBJ2-7	TRBD2
CASSLGTGEENTEAFF	TGTGCCAGCAGTTTAGGCACAGGGGAGGAGAACACTGAAGCTTTCTTT	TRBV12-3/TRBV12-4	few	TRBJ1-1	TRBD1
CASSGTTTVGTQYF	TGTGCCAGCAGTGGGACTACCACCGTCGGGACCCAGTACTTC	TRBV12-3/TRBV12-4	many	TRBJ2-5	TRBD2
CASSYSGTGGRNQPQHF	TGTGCCAGCAGTTACTCCGGGACAGGGGGCCGCAATCAGCCCCAGCATTTT	TRBV6-5	.	TRBJ1-5	TRBD1
CASSLGISAYNEQFF	TGTGCCAGCAGCTTAGGGATTAGCGCCTACAATGAGCAGTTCTTC	TRBV7-3	.	TRBJ2-1	.
CSARDGAGDGYTF	TGCAGTGCTAGAGATGGGGCAGGGGATGGCTACACCTTC	TRBV20-1	once	TRBJ1-2	.
CASSWGDRGLRDTEAFF	TGCGCCAGCAGCTGGGGGGACAGGGGACTGAGAGACACTGAAGCTTTCTTT	TRBV5-1	.	TRBJ1-1	TRBD1
CASSVWAGANADTQYF	TGTGCCAGCAGCGTCTGGGCAGGGGCAAACGCAGATACGCAGTATTTT	TRBV12-3/TRBV12-4	.	TRBJ2-3	.
CATSRTVQGEQYF	TGTGCCACCAGTCGGACAGTCCAAGGCGAGCAGTACTTC	TRBV24-1	many	TRBJ2-7	.
CSAPFRYEQYF	TGCAGTGCCCCTTTCAGGTACGAGCAGTACTTC	TRBV20-1	many	TRBJ2-7	.
CASSIRQGAHEQYF	TGTGCCAGCAGCATTCGACAGGGGGCCCACGAGCAGTACTTC	TRBV21-1	many	TRBJ2-7	.
CASSFHREGFYGQYF	TGTGCCAGCAGTTTCCATCGGGAAGGGTTTTACGGGCAGTACTTC	TRBV27	.	TRBJ2-4	.
CASSLKLLLYNEQFF	TGTGCCAGCAGTTTGAAACTACTCCTCTACAATGAGCAGTTCTTC	TRBV12-3/TRBV12-4	.	TRBJ2-1	.
CASSLVVLSSTYEQYF	TGTGCCAGCAGCTTAGTCGTGTTATCTTCCACCTACGAGCAGTACTTC	TRBV7-9	.	TRBJ2-7	.
CASSAEQRKDYDYTF	TGTGCCAGCAGCGCGGAACAGAGAAAGGACTATGACTACACCTTC	TRBV7-8	.	TRBJ1-2	.
CASSFASGNYNEQFF	TGTGCCAGCAGCTTTGCCTCAGGGAACTACAATGAGCAGTTCTTC	TRBV6-2/TRBV6-3	.	TRBJ2-1	.
CASSRVPITGELFF	TGTGCCAGCAGCAGGGTTCCAATTACCGGGGAGCTGTTTTTT	TRBV5-6	few	TRBJ2-2	.
CAWSRVSSYNEQFF	TGTGCCTGGAGTCGGGTATCCTCCTACAATGAGCAGTTCTTC	TRBV30	few	TRBJ2-1	.
CASRPLDRARTQETQYF	TGTGCCAGCAGACCACTGGACAGGGCAAGAACCCAAGAGACCCAGTACTTC	TRBV6-5	.	TRBJ2-5	TRBD1
CASSEGQNTGELFF	TGTGCCAGCAGTGAGGGACAAAACACCGGGGAGCTGTTTTTT	TRBV6-4	many	TRBJ2-2	.
CTSSSGQGEYGYTF	TGTACCAGCAGCTCGGGACAGGGGGAATATGGCTACACCTTC	TRBV7-3	.	TRBJ1-2	TRBD1
CASSLAGGAQYF	TGTGCCAGCAGCTTAGCTGGGGGGGCTCAGTACTTC	TRBV7-2	many	TRBJ2-4	.
CASSEWVSGANVLTF	TGTGCCAGCAGTGAGTGGGTCTCGGGGGCCAACGTCCTGACTTTC	TRBV2	few	TRBJ2-6	.
CASSLTGSEQYF	TGTGCCAGCAGCTTAACAGGGAGCGAGCAGTACTTC	TRBV7-8	many	TRBJ2-7	.
CASSPRPVAGAYEQFF	TGTGCCAGCAGTCCACGACCCGTCGCGGGAGCTTACGAGCAGTTCTTC	TRBV27	few	TRBJ2-1	TRBD2
CASRPLGTEYEQYF	TGTGCCAGCAGACCACTCGGGACAGAATACGAGCAGTACTTC	TRBV7-2	many	TRBJ2-7	TRBD1
CASSRTGRMGSEQYF	TGTGCCAGCAGTCGTACAGGAAGGATGGGGAGCGAGCAGTACTTC	TRBV7-9	.	TRBJ2-7	.
CSASRDRVSPLHF	TGCAGTGCTTCCCGGGACAGGGTTTCACCCCTCCACTTT	TRBV20-1	.	TRBJ1-6	TRBD1
CASRDDRGRPAYEQYF	TGCGCCAGCAGAGACGACCGCGGACGGCCAGCCTACGAGCAGTACTTC	TRBV5-1	.	TRBJ2-7	.
CASRTTGLWSSYEQYF	TGTGCCAGCAGAACTACCGGCCTGTGGAGCTCCTACGAGCAGTACTTC	TRBV27	.	TRBJ2-7	.
CASSQGAGNAYEQYF	TGCGCCAGCAGCCAAGGGGCAGGGAATGCCTACGAGCAGTACTTC	TRBV4-1	.	TRBJ2-7	.
CASSDGLSYNSPLHF	TGTGCCAGCAGTGACGGCCTCTCCTATAATTCACCCCTCCACTTT	TRBV28	few	TRBJ1-6	.
CASSPGRSQPQHF	TGTGCCAGCAGCCCGGGGAGAAGTCAGCCCCAGCATTTT	TRBV7-2	.	TRBJ1-5	.
CAGSGGGETQYF	TGTGCCGGCAGTGGGGGTGGAGAGACCCAGTACTTC	TRBV6-1	few	TRBJ2-5	.
CASSPSPTGFNEQFF	TGTGCCAGCTCACCATCCCCTACTGGATTTAATGAGCAGTTCTTC	TRBV18	few	TRBJ2-1	.
CASSLYVAGGATFYNEQYF	TGTGCCAGCAGCTTATACGTGGCGGGGGGGGCCACTTTCTACAATGAGCAGTACTTC	TRBV7-9	.	TRBJ2-7	TRBD2
CSARALAGGETQYF	TGCAGTGCTAGAGCACTAGCTGGGGGCGAGACCCAGTACTTC	TRBV20-1	many	TRBJ2-5	.
CASSLVGGRLYNEQFF	TGTGCCAGCAGCCTCGTAGGGGGGCGGTTGTACAATGAGCAGTTCTTC	TRBV3-1	many	TRBJ2-1	.
CASSGPNSNQPQHF	TGTGCCAGCAGCGGACCTAATAGCAATCAGCCCCAGCATTTT	TRBV6-2/TRBV6-3	.	TRBJ1-5	.
CASSFLLGGEGFGTQYF	TGTGCCAGCAGCTTCCTATTGGGGGGCGAGGGGTTCGGTACGCAGTATTTT	TRBV7-9	.	TRBJ2-3	.
CSAYDPPRETQYF	TGCAGTGCCTATGACCCCCCAAGGGAGACCCAGTACTTC	TRBV20-1	.	TRBJ2-5	.
CASTEDRDESIYEQYF	TGTGCCAGCACCGAGGACAGGGACGAATCTATCTACGAGCAGTACTTC	TRBV28	.	TRBJ2-7	TRBD1
CASSWLLAGANEQFF	TGTGCCAGCAGCTGGCTCCTAGCGGGGGCCAATGAGCAGTTCTTC	TRBV7-2	.	TRBJ2-1	TRBD2
CATSVEGTEQFF	TGTGCCACCAGTGTCGAGGGCACTGAGCAGTTCTTC	TRBV24-1	.	TRBJ2-1	.
CAAGIAESTDTQYF	TGTGCCGCGGGTATAGCGGAGAGCACAGATACGCAGTATTTT	TRBV7-9	many	TRBJ2-3	.
CASSLYGNEQFF	TGTGCCAGCAGCTTATACGGAAATGAGCAGTTCTTC	TRBV7-3	many	TRBJ2-1	.
CASSFGSASYEQYF	TGTGCCAGCAGCTTCGGGTCAGCCTCGTACGAGCAGTACTTC	TRBV7-9	.	TRBJ2-7	.